The 18 T cell receptor beta chains presented below share a single source sample, sequenced in a study of blood T cell repertoires in COVID-19. The protocol was immunoSEQ multiplex PCR, while the TCRdb copy is restricted to in-frame clones and leaves out a portion. The table includes approximately 140,000 clones, around nine tenths detected once. The sequenced material came from peripheral blood. These receptors all stem from a woman in her thirties or forties with acute or convalescent COVID-19.

The genes are TRBV9 and TRBJ2-2; 7 nucleotides agree with TRBD2. CDR3 length: 15 residues. V shed 7 bases, J shed 3 bases, and the junction held 9 bases outside the gene matches. Germline V gene sequence: CDR1 SGDLS, CDR2 YYNGEE. CDR3 protein: CASGQGREDTGELFF. The CDR3 DNA sequence: TGTGCCAGCGGCCAAGGGAGGGAGGACACCGGGGAGCTGTTTTTT.

This chain joins TRBV27 and TRBJ1-4, with 8 bases aligning to TRBD1. The CDR3 has 15 residues. V lost 3 bases to trimming and J lost 4 bases; unmatched junction nucleotides: 4. The V gene's germline CDR1 is MNHEY and CDR2 SMNVEV (reference sequence). DNA for the CDR3: TGTGCCAGCAGTTTGGGACAGGCTTATAATGAAAAACTGTTTTTT. Translating it yields CASSLGQAYNEKLFF.

This clone was recorded a few times. The rearrangement joins TRBV4-3 to TRBJ2-3, with a possible D match to TRBD2 (7 bases). The germline gives CDR1 LGHNA, CDR2 YSLEER. V lost 0 bases, J lost 1 base, and 14 bases lay in between. The CDR3 has 17 amino acids. The CDR3 protein is CASSQDLGGAGTDTQYF. The CDR3 DNA reads as TGCGCCAGCAGCCAAGATCTTGGGGGGGCCGGCACAGATACGCAGTATTTT.

The chain recombines TRBV9 with TRBJ2-5, with 7 bases that match TRBD1. Germline CDR1 reads SGDLS; CDR2 reads YYNGEE. The CDR3 sequence is 16 residues long. J lost 0 bases, V lost 3 bases, and 8 bases had no gene match. The CDR3 loop is CASSDGTVLYQETQYF. CDR3 DNA: TGTGCCAGCAGCGACGGGACAGTCCTGTACCAAGAGACCCAGTACTTC.

This clone was observed a few times. The same CDR3 arises from other DNA sequences in this sample as well. This chain joins TRBV10-3 and TRBJ2-7, with 7 nucleotides matching TRBD2. The CDR3 loop spans 14 amino acids. CDR1 ENHRY and CDR2 SYGVKD come from the germline V gene. Losses at the gene ends were 2 bases for V and 1 base for J; bases not matched to a gene: 2. This CDR3 reads CAISEASGSYEQYF. The CDR3 DNA follows: TGTGCCATCAGTGAGGCTAGCGGTTCCTACGAGCAGTACTTC.

The chain combines TRBV5-8 with TRBJ1-2, with a tentative D call TRBD1 (5 bases). There are 16 residues in the CDR3. V lost 1 base and J lost 3, with 16 bases in between. Germline CDR1 reads SGHTS; CDR2 reads YDEGEE. The CDR3 sequence is CASSLSSWGDYYGYTF. The DNA of the CDR3 is TGTGCCAGCAGCTTGTCAAGTTGGGGGGACTACTATGGCTACACCTTC.

This clone was observed a handful of times. The V call is TRBV12-5, the J call TRBJ2-1; 13 positions agree with TRBD2. The CDR3 consists of 16 residues. Germline values: CDR1 LGHNT, CDR2 FRNRAP. J gave up 2 bases and V 6 bases, and 4 bases lay outside the gene matches. The CDR3 DNA follows: TGTGCTAGTGGACTAGGGACTAGCGGGACCTACAATGAGCAGTTCTTC. Its protein is CASGLGTSGTYNEQFF.

This chain connects TRBV29-1 to TRBJ1-1; D unresolved. CDR3 size: 13 residues. Trimming took off 0 bases at V and 6 bases at J, with 11 bases between the two ends. Germline lookup yields CDR1 SQVTM and CDR2 ANQGSEA. CDR3 coding DNA: TGCAGCGTTGAAGATCCTCTGTTCCCTGAAGCTTTCTTT. It codes for CSVEDPLFPEAFF.

V and J are TRBV10-1 and TRBJ1-3, with 7 bases identical to TRBD1. J gave up 5 bases and V 8 bases, and 3 bases lay outside the gene matches. The CDR3 contains 12 residues. CDR1 and CDR2 (germline): WNHNN, SYGVQD (reference sequence). The CDR3 sequence is CASEGARNTIYF. DNA for the CDR3: TGCGCCAGCGAGGGGGCGCGAAACACCATATATTTT.

This clone was seen only a few times. V and J are TRBV29-1 and TRBJ1-1, with no clear D. The CDR3 consists of 14 residues. The germline V and J ends were trimmed by 4 bases and 0 bases, with 12 bases remaining between them. Looked up from germline, CDR1 is SQVTM and CDR2 is ANQGSEA. The CDR3 DNA sequence: TGCAGCGTTGTCCCCAGGTTAATGAACACTGAAGCTTTCTTT. Its protein product is CSVVPRLMNTEAFF.

The chain employs TRBV11-2 and TRBJ1-6; D unclear. V gave up 5 bases and J gave up 8 bases, with 13 bases separating them. CDR1 and CDR2 from the germline V gene are SGHAT and FQNNGV. The CDR3 runs to 14 residues. CDR3 sequence reads: CASSQKVADSPLHF. The CDR3 DNA sequence: TGTGCCAGCAGCCAAAAGGTAGCGGATTCACCCCTCCACTTT.

As concerns this clone: Other DNA sequences in the same sample also yield this CDR3. The CDR3 nucleotides read TGTGCCAGCAGTTTCGGTCCCTCCTACGAGCAGTACTTC. Translating gives CASSFGPSYEQYF. V and J are TRBV27 and TRBJ2-7, with D hard to call. Per germline, CDR1 MNHEY and CDR2 SMNVEV (reference sequence). The V and J ends lost 3 bases and 0 bases respectively, with 6 bases between them. This CDR3 contains 13 residues.

This rearrangement joins TRBV7-2 to TRBJ2-3; 12 nucleotides line up with TRBD2. The CDR3 covers 17 residues. Germline assignment: CDR1 SGHTA and CDR2 FQGNSA. Trimming cost V 2 bases and J 5 bases; bases outside gene matches: 8. As DNA, the CDR3 is TGTGCCAGCAGCTTACCCGCTAGCGGGGGGGCGGAAGATACGCAGTATTTT. It yields the protein CASSLPASGGAEDTQYF.

CDR3 nucleotides: TGTGCCAGCAGCTGGGGACAGGGTTCCTACAATGAGCAGTTCTTC. It is translated as CASSWGQGSYNEQFF. V and J are TRBV5-5 and TRBJ2-1; 9 bases match TRBD1. This CDR3 spans 15 amino acids. The V and J ends lost 3 bases and 1 base, in that order; junction bases with no gene match: 2. CDR1 is SGHKS, CDR2 YYEKEE, per germline (reference sequence).

J is TRBJ1-2 and V is TRBV30, with 8 bases lining up with TRBD1. Germline lookup yields CDR1 GTSNPN and CDR2 SVGIG (reference sequence). V gave up 8 bases and J gave up 6 bases; unmatched junction bases: 11. CDR3 size: 13 residues. CDR3 loop: CARHSQGEDGYTF. The CDR3 DNA is TGTGCCCGCCACTCACAGGGGGAGGATGGCTACACCTTC.

The rearrangement joins TRBV27 to TRBJ2-2, with D unclear. CDR1 and CDR2 from the germline V gene are MNHEY and SMNVEV (reference sequence). V lost 3 bases and J 2 bases, leaving 4 bases between the germline ends. CDR3 length: 13 amino acids. The CDR3 sequence is CASSFPNTGELFF. In DNA, the CDR3 is TGTGCCAGCAGTTTCCCAAACACCGGGGAGCTGTTTTTT.

This clone appeared a few times. The rearrangement links TRBV6-5 to TRBJ1-1; perhaps TRBD1 as D (6 bases). The V end was cut by 6 bases, the J end by 7 bases, with 15 bases between. The CDR3 length is 13 residues. Germline V gene sequence: CDR1 MNHEY, CDR2 SVGAGI. The CDR3 spells CASSLLDSHEAFF. CDR3 DNA sequence: TGTGCCAGCAGCCTACTGGACAGCCATGAAGCTTTCTTT.

The chain couples TRBV12-3 or TRBV12-4 to TRBJ2-1; possible D gene TRBD1, 6 bases. V was shortened by 6 bases and J by 5 bases, with 8 bases between the two germline ends. This CDR3 region has 12 residues. CDR3 residues: CASRQGNNEQFF. The CDR3 region has the DNA TGTGCCAGCAGACAGGGAAACAATGAGCAGTTCTTC.